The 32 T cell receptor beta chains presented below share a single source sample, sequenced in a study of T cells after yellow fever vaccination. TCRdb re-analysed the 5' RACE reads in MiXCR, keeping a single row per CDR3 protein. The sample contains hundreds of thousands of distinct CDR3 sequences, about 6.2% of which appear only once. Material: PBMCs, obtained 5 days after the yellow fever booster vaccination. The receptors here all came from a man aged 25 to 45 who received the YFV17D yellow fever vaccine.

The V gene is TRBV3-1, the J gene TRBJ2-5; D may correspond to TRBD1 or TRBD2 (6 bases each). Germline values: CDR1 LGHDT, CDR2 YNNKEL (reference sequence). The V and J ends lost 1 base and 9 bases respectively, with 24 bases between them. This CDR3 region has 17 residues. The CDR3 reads CASSQVPGVTGPGAQYF. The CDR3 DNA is TGTGCCAGCAGCCAAGTTCCGGGGGTAACAGGGCCAGGGGCCCAGTACTTC.

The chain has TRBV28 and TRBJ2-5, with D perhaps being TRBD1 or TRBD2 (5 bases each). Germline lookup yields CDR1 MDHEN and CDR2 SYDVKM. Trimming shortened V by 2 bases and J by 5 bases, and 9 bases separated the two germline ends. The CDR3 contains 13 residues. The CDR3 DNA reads TGTGCCAGCAGTTTACAGGGAGTGGAGACCCAGTACTTC. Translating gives CASSLQGVETQYF.

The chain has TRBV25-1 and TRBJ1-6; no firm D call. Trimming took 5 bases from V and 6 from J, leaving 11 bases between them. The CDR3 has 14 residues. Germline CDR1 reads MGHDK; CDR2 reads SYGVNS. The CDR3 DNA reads TGTGCCAGCAGTTATGACGCAGTTAATTCACCCCTCCACTTT. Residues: CASSYDAVNSPLHF.

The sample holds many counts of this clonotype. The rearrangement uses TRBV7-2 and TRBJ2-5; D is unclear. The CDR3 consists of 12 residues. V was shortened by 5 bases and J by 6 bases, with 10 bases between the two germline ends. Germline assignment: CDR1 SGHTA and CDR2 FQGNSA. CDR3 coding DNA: TGTGCCAGCAGCCCGAACCGGAAGACCCAGTACTTC. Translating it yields CASSPNRKTQYF.

The CDR3 here is CASSQARNYGYTF. DNA for the CDR3: TGTGCCAGCAGCCAAGCCAGAAACTATGGCTACACCTTC. The chain uses TRBV12-3 or TRBV12-4 and TRBJ1-2; D not resolved. This CDR3 contains 13 residues. The V gene lost 6 bases and the J gene lost 2 bases, with 10 bases spanning the gap.

CDR3 residues: CASSLVPGSGANVLTF. CDR3 nucleotides: TGTGCCAGCAGTTTAGTCCCGGGTTCTGGGGCCAACGTCCTGACTTTC. V usage is TRBV12-3 or TRBV12-4 and J usage is TRBJ2-6; D not resolved. This CDR3 is 16 amino acids long. The ends were cut back, 1 base at V and 1 base at J, with 8 bases in the middle.

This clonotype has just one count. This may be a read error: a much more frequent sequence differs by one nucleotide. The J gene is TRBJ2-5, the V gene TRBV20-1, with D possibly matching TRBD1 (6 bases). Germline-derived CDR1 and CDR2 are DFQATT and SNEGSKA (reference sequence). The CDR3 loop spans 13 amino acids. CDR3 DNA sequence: TGCGGTGCGGCCCGGGACAACGGAGTGACCCAGTACTTC. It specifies CGAARDNGVTQYF.

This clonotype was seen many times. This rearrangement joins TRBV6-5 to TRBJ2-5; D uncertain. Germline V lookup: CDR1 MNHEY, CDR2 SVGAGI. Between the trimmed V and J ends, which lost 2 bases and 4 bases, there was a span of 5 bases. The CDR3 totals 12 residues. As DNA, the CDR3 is TGTGCCAGCAGTTACACCAGAGAGACCCAGTACTTC. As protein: CASSYTRETQYF.

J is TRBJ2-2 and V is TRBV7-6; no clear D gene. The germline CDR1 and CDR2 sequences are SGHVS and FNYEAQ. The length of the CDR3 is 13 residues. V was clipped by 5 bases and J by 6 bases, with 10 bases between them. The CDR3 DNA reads TGTGCCAGCAGCCCAAGCGTGGCCGGGGAGCTGTTTTTT. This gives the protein CASSPSVAGELFF.

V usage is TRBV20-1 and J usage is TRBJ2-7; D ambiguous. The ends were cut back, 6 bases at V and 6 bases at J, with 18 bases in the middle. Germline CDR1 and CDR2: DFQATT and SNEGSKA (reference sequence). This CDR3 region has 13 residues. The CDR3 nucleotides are TGCAGTGCCACGGCCGACTCATTCGGCGAGCAGTACTTC. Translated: CSATADSFGEQYF.

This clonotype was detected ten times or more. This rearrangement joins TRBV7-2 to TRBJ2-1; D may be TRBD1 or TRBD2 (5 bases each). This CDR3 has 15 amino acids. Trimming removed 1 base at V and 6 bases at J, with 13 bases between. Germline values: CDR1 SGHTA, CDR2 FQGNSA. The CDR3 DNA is TGTGCCAGCAGCTTAGACAGGTCCGGGGTCAATGAGCAGTTCTTC. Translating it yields CASSLDRSGVNEQFF.

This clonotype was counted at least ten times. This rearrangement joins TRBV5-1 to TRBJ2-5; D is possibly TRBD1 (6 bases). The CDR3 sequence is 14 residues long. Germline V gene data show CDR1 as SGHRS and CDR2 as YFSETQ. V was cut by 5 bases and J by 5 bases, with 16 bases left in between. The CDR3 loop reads CASSKGQSEETQYF. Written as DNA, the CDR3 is TGCGCCAGCAGTAAGGGACAATCGGAGGAGACCCAGTACTTC.

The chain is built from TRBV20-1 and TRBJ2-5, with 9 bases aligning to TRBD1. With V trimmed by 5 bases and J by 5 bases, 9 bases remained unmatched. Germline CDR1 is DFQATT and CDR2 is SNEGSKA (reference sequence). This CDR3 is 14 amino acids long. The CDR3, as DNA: TGCAGTGCTCAACCGCCGACAGGGGGGGAGACCCAGTACTTC. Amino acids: CSAQPPTGGETQYF.

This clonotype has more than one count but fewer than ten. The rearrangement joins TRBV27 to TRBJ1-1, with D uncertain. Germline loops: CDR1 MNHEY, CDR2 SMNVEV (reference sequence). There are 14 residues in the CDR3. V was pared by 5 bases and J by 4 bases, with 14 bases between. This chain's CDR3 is CASSRRREGTEAFF. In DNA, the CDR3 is TGTGCCAGCAGTAGACGACGAGAGGGCACTGAAGCTTTCTTT.

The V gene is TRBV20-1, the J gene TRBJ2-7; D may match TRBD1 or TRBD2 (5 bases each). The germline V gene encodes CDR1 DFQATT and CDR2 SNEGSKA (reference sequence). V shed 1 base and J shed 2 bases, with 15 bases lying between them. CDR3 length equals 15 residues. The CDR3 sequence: CSARVPGRNTYEQYF. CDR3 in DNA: TGCAGTGCTAGAGTACCGGGACGGAATACCTACGAGCAGTACTTC.

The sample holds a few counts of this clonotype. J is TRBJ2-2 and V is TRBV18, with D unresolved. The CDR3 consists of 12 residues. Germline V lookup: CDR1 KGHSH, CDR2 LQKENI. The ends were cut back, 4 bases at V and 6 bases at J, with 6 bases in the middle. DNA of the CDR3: TGTGCCAGCTCACTGAAAGCCGGGGAGCTGTTTTTT. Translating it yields CASSLKAGELFF.

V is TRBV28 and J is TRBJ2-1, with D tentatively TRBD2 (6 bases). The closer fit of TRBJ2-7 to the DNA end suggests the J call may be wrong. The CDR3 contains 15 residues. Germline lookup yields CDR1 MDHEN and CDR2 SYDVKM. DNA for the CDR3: TGTGCCAGCTCACCGGTCGGGGGAGAATACAATGAGCAGTACTTC. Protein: CASSPVGGEYNEQYF.

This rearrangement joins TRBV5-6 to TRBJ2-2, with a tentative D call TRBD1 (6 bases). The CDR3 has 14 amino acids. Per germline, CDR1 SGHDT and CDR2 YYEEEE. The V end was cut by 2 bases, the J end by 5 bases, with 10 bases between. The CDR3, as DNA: TGTGCCAGCAGCTTTTCAGGGGAGACCGGGGAGCTGTTTTTT. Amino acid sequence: CASSFSGETGELFF.

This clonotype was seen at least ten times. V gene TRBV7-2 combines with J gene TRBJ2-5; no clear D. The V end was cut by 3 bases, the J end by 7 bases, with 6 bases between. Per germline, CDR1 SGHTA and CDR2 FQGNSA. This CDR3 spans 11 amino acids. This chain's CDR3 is CASSFKGTQYF. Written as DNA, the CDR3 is TGTGCCAGCAGCTTTAAAGGGACCCAGTACTTC.

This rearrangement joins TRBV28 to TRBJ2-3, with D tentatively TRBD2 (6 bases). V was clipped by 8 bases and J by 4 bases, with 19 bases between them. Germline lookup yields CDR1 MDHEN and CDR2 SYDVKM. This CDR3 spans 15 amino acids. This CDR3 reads CASESLGASADTQYF. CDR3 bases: TGTGCCAGCGAGAGTTTAGGGGCTAGCGCAGATACGCAGTATTTT.

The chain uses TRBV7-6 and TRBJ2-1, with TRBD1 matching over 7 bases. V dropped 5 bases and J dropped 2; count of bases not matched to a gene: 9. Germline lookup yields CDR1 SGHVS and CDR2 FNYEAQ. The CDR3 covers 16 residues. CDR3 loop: CASSPDPGQTYNEQFF. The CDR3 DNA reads TGTGCCAGCAGCCCCGATCCGGGACAGACCTACAATGAGCAGTTCTTC.

CDR3 in DNA: TGCGCCAGCAGCCCCGGTGGGACTAGCGGCTACAATGAGCAGTTCTTC. Its translation: CASSPGGTSGYNEQFF. The genes are TRBV5-1 and TRBJ2-1; 11 bases align to TRBD2. The CDR3 is 16 residues long. CDR1 and CDR2 from the germline V gene are SGHRS and YFSETQ. Unmatched junction bases numbered 6, after V lost 4 bases and J lost 3 bases.

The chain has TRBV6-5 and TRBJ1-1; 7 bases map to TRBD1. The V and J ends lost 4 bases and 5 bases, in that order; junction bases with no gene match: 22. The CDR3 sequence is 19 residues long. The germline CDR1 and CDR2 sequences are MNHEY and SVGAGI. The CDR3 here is CASSSSRGDSRKRVTEAFF. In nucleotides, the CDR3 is TGTGCCAGCAGTTCCTCCCGAGGGGACAGTAGAAAGAGGGTGACTGAAGCTTTCTTT.

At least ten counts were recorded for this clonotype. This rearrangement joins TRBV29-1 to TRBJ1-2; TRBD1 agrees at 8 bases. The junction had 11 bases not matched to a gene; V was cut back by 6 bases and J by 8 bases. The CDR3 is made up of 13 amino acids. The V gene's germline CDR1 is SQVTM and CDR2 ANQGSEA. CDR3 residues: CSVGTGGVEGYTF. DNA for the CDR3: TGCAGCGTCGGGACAGGTGGGGTGGAGGGCTACACCTTC.

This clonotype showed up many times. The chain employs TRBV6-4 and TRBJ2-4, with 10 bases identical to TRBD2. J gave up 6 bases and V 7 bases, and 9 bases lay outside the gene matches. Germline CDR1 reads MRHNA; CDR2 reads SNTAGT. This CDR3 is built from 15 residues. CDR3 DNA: TGTGCCAGCATCCGCCTAGCGGGAGCTATAAACATTCAGTACTTC. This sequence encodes CASIRLAGAINIQYF.

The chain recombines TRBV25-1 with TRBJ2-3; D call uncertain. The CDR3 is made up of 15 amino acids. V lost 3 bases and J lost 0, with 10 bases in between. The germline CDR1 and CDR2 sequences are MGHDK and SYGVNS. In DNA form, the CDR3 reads TGTGCCAGCAGTGATTTGTTCCCTAGCACAGATACGCAGTATTTT. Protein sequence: CASSDLFPSTDTQYF. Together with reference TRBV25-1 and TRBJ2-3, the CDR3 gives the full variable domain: EADIYQTPRYLVIGTGKKITLECSQTMGHDKMYWYQQDPGMELHLIHYSYGVNSTEKGDLSSESTVSRIRTEHFPLTLESARPSHTSQYLCASSDLFPSTDTQYFGPGTRLTVL.

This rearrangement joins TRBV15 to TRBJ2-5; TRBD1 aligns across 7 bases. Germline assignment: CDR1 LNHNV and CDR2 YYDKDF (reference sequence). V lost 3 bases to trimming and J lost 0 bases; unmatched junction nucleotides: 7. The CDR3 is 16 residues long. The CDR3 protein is CATSSPGQTYQETQYF. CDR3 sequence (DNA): TGTGCCACCAGCAGTCCGGGACAGACGTACCAAGAGACCCAGTACTTC.

The CDR3 sequence is CSASLTSGYEQYF. CDR3 sequence (DNA): TGCAGTGCTAGTTTGACTAGTGGGTACGAGCAGTACTTC. V gene TRBV20-1 combines with J gene TRBJ2-7, with D tentatively TRBD2 (6 bases). The V and J ends lost 3 bases and 4 bases respectively, with 13 bases between them. Looked up from germline, CDR1 is DFQATT and CDR2 is SNEGSKA (reference sequence). The CDR3 consists of 13 residues.

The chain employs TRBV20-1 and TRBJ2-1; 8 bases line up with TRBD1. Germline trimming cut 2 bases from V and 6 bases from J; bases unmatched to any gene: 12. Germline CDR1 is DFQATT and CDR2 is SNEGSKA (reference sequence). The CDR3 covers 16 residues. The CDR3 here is CSARWTGKSLSNEQFF. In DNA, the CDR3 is TGCAGTGCTAGATGGACAGGGAAGAGTCTGAGCAATGAGCAGTTCTTC.

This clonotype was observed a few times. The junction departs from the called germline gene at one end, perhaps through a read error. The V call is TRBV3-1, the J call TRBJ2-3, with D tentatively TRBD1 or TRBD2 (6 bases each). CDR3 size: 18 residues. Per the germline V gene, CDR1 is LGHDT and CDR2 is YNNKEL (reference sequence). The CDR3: CASCQDSGGGTTVDTQYF. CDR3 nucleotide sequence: TGTGCCAGCTGCCAAGATAGCGGTGGTGGGACAACCGTGGATACGCAGTATTTT.

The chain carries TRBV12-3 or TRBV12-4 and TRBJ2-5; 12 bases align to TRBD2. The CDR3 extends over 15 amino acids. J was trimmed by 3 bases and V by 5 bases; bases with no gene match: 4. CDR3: CASSSLAGGEETQYF. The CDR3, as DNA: TGTGCCAGCAGTAGTCTAGCGGGAGGGGAAGAGACCCAGTACTTC.

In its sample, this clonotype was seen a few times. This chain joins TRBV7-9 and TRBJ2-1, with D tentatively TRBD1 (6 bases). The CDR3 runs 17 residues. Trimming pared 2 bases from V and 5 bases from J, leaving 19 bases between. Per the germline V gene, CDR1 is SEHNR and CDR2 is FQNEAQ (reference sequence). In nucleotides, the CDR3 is TGTGCCAGCAGCTTAAGGCTAGGGCAGGGGAGCGACAATGAGCAGTTCTTC. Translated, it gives CASSLRLGQGSDNEQFF. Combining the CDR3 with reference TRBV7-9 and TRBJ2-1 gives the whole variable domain DTGVSQNPRHKITKRGQNVTFRCDPISEHNRLYWYRQTLGQGPEFLTYFQNEAQLEKSRLLSDRFSAERPKGSFSTLEIQRTEQGDSAMYLCASSLRLGQGSDNEQFFGPGTRLTVL.